These T cell receptor beta chains were read from a single sample in a study of CD4 T cells in relation to SARS-CoV-2 and coronaviruses. Antigens of these TCRs are unknown. Measured with immunoSEQ multiplex PCR; TCRdb has only the in-frame clones, and not every one. Among around 24,000 clones listed, 76% were seen once. The sample taken for sequencing was CD4+ T cells from PBMCs, cultured in vitro. These receptors all stem from a human donor in good health. Each CDR3 is given with its conserved first and last residue. A D gene is named only where the DNA matches it firmly. The size entry is marked missing in some rows and otherwise reads once, few, many or a size class.

once,TRBJ2-1,TRBV7-9,TRBD2,TGTGCCAGCAGCTTTCAGGCTAGCGGGAACGGTGAGCAGTTCTTC,CASSFQASGNGEQFF
NA,TRBJ2-7,TRBV7-2,NA,TGTGCCAGCAGCTTAGCGCAGCGCGAGCAGTACTTC,CASSLAQREQYF
NA,TRBJ2-1,TRBV7-2,TRBD1,TGTGCCAGCAGCTTGAGTCAGGGGGTGCGCAATGAGCAGTTCTTC,CASSLSQGVRNEQFF
NA,TRBJ2-5,TRBV5-1,TRBD2,TGCGCCAGCAGCTTATTAGCGGGGGATGAGACCCAGTACTTC,CASSLLAGDETQYF
NA,TRBJ2-2,TRBV18,NA,TGTGCCAGCTCACTGGGCGGGGTCGGCACCGGGGAGCTGTTTTTT,CASSLGGVGTGELFF
NA,TRBJ2-7,TRBV5-1,TRBD1,TGCGCCAGCAGGACTAGAACCGGGACAGGGATCGTGCAGTACTTC,CASRTRTGTGIVQYF
NA,TRBJ1-3,TRBV5-5,NA,TGTGCCTCAACATACGGTACCTCTGGAAACACCATATATTTT,CASTYGTSGNTIYF
few,TRBJ2-1,TRBV29-1,NA,TGCAGCGTTTCACCGTCGGGACCCTCCAATGAGCAGTTCTTC,CSVSPSGPSNEQFF
NA,TRBJ2-5,TRBV5-5,NA,TGTGCCAGCAGCCAACGGCGGGGAGAAGAGACCCAGTACTTC,CASSQRRGEETQYF
NA,TRBJ1-1,TRBV7-2,NA,TGTGCCAGCAGCAGAGAAGGACTAATGAACACTGAAGCTTTCTTT,CASSREGLMNTEAFF
NA,TRBJ1-6,TRBV11-2,NA,TGTGCCAGCAGCCGTACCTCGGATCCTTATTCACCCCTCCACTTT,CASSRTSDPYSPLHF
NA,TRBJ1-1,TRBV5-5,TRBD1,TGTGCCAGCAGCTGGGGACAGGGAGGTTTGACTGAAGCTTTCTTT,CASSWGQGGLTEAFF
once,TRBJ1-2,TRBV5-5,NA,TGTGCCAGCAGCTTGGCGCCCGGGGTCTATGGCTACACCTTC,CASSLAPGVYGYTF
NA,TRBJ1-5,TRBV19,NA,TGTGCCAGTAGTATAGAAGATTTGGGCCAGCCCCAGCATTTT,CASSIEDLGQPQHF
NA,TRBJ2-7,TRBV11-2,NA,TGTGCCAGCAGTTCTGACAGGCGGACCTACGAGCAGTACTTC,CASSSDRRTYEQYF
NA,TRBJ1-2,TRBV5-6,NA,TGTGCCAGCAGCTTGGCTGGGGGGGATGGTGGCTACACCTTC,CASSLAGGDGGYTF
few,TRBJ1-2,TRBV5-6,NA,TGTGCCAGCAGCTGGGGACCAGGTGGCTACACCTTC,CASSWGPGGYTF
NA,TRBJ2-3,TRBV4-2,TRBD2,TGTGCCAGCAGCCAAGAGGCGGGGGGAGCAGATACGCAGTATTTT,CASSQEAGGADTQYF
NA,TRBJ2-7,TRBV6-1,NA,TGTGCCAGCAGTGAACCCCCCAGGGAAGGGACCTACGAGCAGTACTTC,CASSEPPREGTYEQYF
NA,TRBJ1-1,TRBV5-6,NA,TGTGCCAGCAGCGCCTTACAGGGTATGAACACTGAAGCTTTCTTT,CASSALQGMNTEAFF
NA,TRBJ1-1,TRBV18,NA,TGTGCCAGCTCACCAAGCCAGATGAACACTGAAGCTTTCTTT,CASSPSQMNTEAFF
once,TRBJ2-3,TRBV5-4,TRBD2,TGTGCCAGCAGCTTGCAGGTTCTAGCGGGAAGCACAGATACGCAGTATTTT,CASSLQVLAGSTDTQYF
NA,TRBJ2-3,TRBV4-3,NA,TGCGCCAGCAGCCAAGAGACCAGGGGAGTATTCCAAAATACGCAGTATTTT,CASSQETRGVFQNTQYF
NA,TRBJ2-7,TRBV4-2,NA,TGTGCCAGCAGCCAAGGACCTGGCGACGGGTACGAGCAGTACTTC,CASSQGPGDGYEQYF
NA,TRBJ2-1,TRBV3-1/TRBV3-2,NA,TGTGCCAGCAGCCAATTCTGGATCGGGAATGAGCAGTTCTTC,CASSQFWIGNEQFF
NA,TRBJ2-7,TRBV10-3,TRBD2,TGTGCCATCAGTGAGGCTAGCGGATCCTACGAGCAGTACTTC,CAISEASGSYEQYF
NA,TRBJ2-2,TRBV7-3,TRBD1,TGTGCCAGCAGCTTAGGGGGACAGGGGAACACCGGGGAGCTGTTTTTT,CASSLGGQGNTGELFF
few,TRBJ1-5,TRBV6-1,TRBD1,TGTGCCAGCAGTGAAACAGGGGTGGGTCAGCCCCAGCATTTT,CASSETGVGQPQHF
NA,TRBJ1-4,TRBV6-2/TRBV6-3,NA,TGTGCCAGCAGTTTCGGGGGCCGGTCAACTAATGAAAAACTGTTTTTT,CASSFGGRSTNEKLFF
NA,TRBJ2-5,TRBV28,NA,TGTGCCAGCAGTTTATGGGGGAGCGAGACCCAGTACTTC,CASSLWGSETQYF
NA,TRBJ1-1,TRBV6-1,TRBD1,TGTGCCAGCAGTGACGGACAGGGGAGCACTGAAGCTTTCTTT,CASSDGQGSTEAFF
NA,TRBJ1-2,TRBV5-3,NA,TGTGCCAGAAGCAACCGGACCCAGGAAAACTATGGCTACACCTTC,CARSNRTQENYGYTF
NA,TRBJ2-7,TRBV6-5,NA,TGTGCCAGCAGTTACCGCGCAGCAGCATCCTACGAGCAGTACTTC,CASSYRAAASYEQYF
NA,TRBJ2-1,TRBV7-2,TRBD2,TGTGCCAGCAGCTTTCCCCTAGCGGGAGGGGGCAATGAGCAGTTCTTC,CASSFPLAGGGNEQFF
once,TRBJ2-6,TRBV29-1,NA,TGCAGCGCCTCTTCCGGGGCCAACGTCCTGACTTTC,CSASSGANVLTF
NA,TRBJ2-6,TRBV6-2/TRBV6-3,NA,TGTGCCAGCAGCCACGACTGGATCTCTGGGGCCAACGTCCTGACTTTC,CASSHDWISGANVLTF
NA,TRBJ2-3,TRBV3-1/TRBV3-2,NA,TGTGCCAGCAGCCAAGCGAGCACAGATACGCAGTATTTT,CASSQASTDTQYF
few,TRBJ1-5,TRBV28,NA,TGTGCCAGCAGTCCACTGCCCGCAGGTTTACGGAGCAATCAGCCCCAGCATTTT,CASSPLPAGLRSNQPQHF
NA,TRBJ2-7,TRBV3-1/TRBV3-2,NA,TGTGCCAGCAGCCAAGCAGATGTTGCTCAGGAAGAGCAGTACTTC,CASSQADVAQEEQYF
few,TRBJ2-3,TRBV6-2/TRBV6-3,TRBD1,TGTGCCAGCAGTTACCCCTTAGGGGGCGATACGCAGTATTTT,CASSYPLGGDTQYF
NA,TRBJ2-1,TRBV5-1,TRBD2,TGCGCCAGCACTCCCACAGGTAGCGGGAGGGGTTTCGATGAGCAGTTCTTC,CASTPTGSGRGFDEQFF